The 7 T cell receptor beta chains in this list originate from one sample, sequenced in a study of CD8 T cells in Susac syndrome. Reverse transcription of roughly 0.5 to 1 ug RNA was carried out with random hexamers. A single record per CDR3 protein comes from TCRdb applying MiXCR to the immunoSEQ multiplex PCR reads. The sample carries approximately 280,000 distinct CDR3 sequences, 70% to 90% recorded once. Sequenced input: CD8+ T cells from PBMCs. Receptors were obtained from a human donor with multiple sclerosis.

The V and J genes are TRBV6-5 and TRBJ2-7; D assignment may be TRBD1 or TRBD2 (5 bases each). CDR1 is MNHEY and CDR2 is SVGAGI in the germline V gene. The CDR3 is 17 residues long. Trimming removed 1 base at V and 1 base at J, with 17 bases between. The DNA of the CDR3 is TGTGCCAGCAGTTACTTAAGTGGAGAGGGGAATTCCTACGAGCAGTACTTC. It is translated as CASSYLSGEGNSYEQYF.

This rearrangement joins TRBV6-4 to TRBJ2-5; TRBD2 agrees at 10 bases. The CDR3 consists of 17 residues. CDR1 and CDR2 from the germline V gene are MRHNA and SNTAGT. With 2 bases clipped from V and 2 bases from J, the junction kept 8 bases outside the gene matches. CDR3 sequence: CASSDEESSGSQETQYF. CDR3 coding DNA: TGTGCCAGCAGTGACGAGGAGTCTAGCGGGAGTCAAGAGACCCAGTACTTC.

This chain joins TRBV12-3 or TRBV12-4 and TRBJ2-5; TRBD1 is a possible D gene (5 bases). The CDR3 consists of 15 residues. V lost 6 bases and J 5 bases, leaving 19 bases between the germline ends. CDR3 in amino acids: CASSSNQGFRETQYF. The CDR3 DNA reads TGTGCCAGCAGCTCCAATCAGGGCTTCCGGGAGACCCAGTACTTC.

The chain recombines TRBV7-9 with TRBJ2-7; D is unclear. V was pared by 7 bases and J by 1 base, with 11 bases between. Germline V gene sequence: CDR1 SEHNR, CDR2 FQNEAQ (reference sequence). This CDR3 comprises 13 residues. The CDR3 DNA sequence: TGTGCCAGCAATGGTGGGCAGTCCTACGAGCAGTACTTC. It codes for CASNGGQSYEQYF.

The chain has TRBV9 and TRBJ2-3; 10 bases line up with TRBD2. This CDR3 has 16 amino acids. CDR1 and CDR2 from the germline V gene are SGDLS and YYNGEE. With V trimmed by 3 bases and J by 4 bases, 8 bases remained unmatched. The CDR3, as DNA: TGTGCCAGCAGCGCCCACGGGACTAGCGAGTCAGATACGCAGTATTTT. This gives the protein CASSAHGTSESDTQYF.

The rearrangement uses TRBV2 and TRBJ1-1; D gene uncertain. Germline V gives CDR1 SNHLY, CDR2 FYNNEI. There are 12 residues in the CDR3. The V and J ends lost 10 bases and 2 bases respectively, with 11 bases between them. The CDR3 loop reads CAILLVNTEAFF. CDR3 DNA sequence: TGTGCCATTCTCCTGGTAAACACTGAAGCTTTCTTT.

This clonotype was seen only once. The rearrangement links TRBV9 to TRBJ2-3, with 11 bases aligning to TRBD2. Trimming took 4 bases from V and 4 from J; bases not matched to a gene: 8. CDR3 length: 16 amino acids. Germline CDR1 is SGDLS and CDR2 is YYNGEE. This CDR3 is CASSFPLAGGPDTQYF. The CDR3 DNA follows: TGTGCCAGCAGCTTCCCCCTAGCGGGAGGCCCAGATACGCAGTATTTT.